This entry describes one T cell receptor beta chain. No antigen is known for it. Germline-derived CDR1 and CDR2 are MNHEY and SVGEGT. The CDR3 runs to 14 residues. J lost 7 bases, V lost 4 bases, and 7 bases had no gene match. Here immunoSEQ multiplex PCR was the method, and the copy in TCRdb shows in-frame clones only, minus some. This repertoire shows roughly 150,000 clones, around nine tenths found once; its top ten account for around 6%. The sample is drawn from a study of T cell responses to AZD1222 COVID-19 vaccine. Study-wide background: The study pooled second doses at about 4 or about 12 weeks.

Whole-study findings and limits: The donor cohort was predominantly white British with a female majority, and clonal diversity may have been underestimated. Just 5 or 6 AZD1222 recipients tested seropositive at baseline.

The sample here was peripheral blood, taken on day 0 of AZD1222 vaccination. The TCR sequence derives from an adult in good health. The chain is built from TRBV6-2 or TRBV6-3 and TRBJ1-1; TRBD1 matches 9 bases. The CDR3 protein is CASSFPQGAVEAFF. CDR3 nucleotide sequence: TGTGCCAGCAGTTTTCCACAGGGGGCGGTTGAAGCTTTCTTT.